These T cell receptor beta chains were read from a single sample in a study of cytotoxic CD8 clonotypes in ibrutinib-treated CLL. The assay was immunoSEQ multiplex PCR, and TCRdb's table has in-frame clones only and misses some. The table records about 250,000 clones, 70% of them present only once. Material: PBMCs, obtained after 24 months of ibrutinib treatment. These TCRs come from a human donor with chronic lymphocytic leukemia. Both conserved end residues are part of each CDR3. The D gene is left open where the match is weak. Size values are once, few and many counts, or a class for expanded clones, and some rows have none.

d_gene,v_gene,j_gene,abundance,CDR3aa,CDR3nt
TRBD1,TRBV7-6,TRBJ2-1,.,CASSPGQGLYNEQFF,TGTGCCAGCAGCCCGGGACAGGGGCTTTACAATGAGCAGTTCTTC
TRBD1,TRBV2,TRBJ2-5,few,CASKPGQGDGTQYF,TGTGCCAGCAAACCGGGACAGGGGGATGGGACCCAGTACTTC
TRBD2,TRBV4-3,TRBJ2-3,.,CASSRGGLAGLSDTQYF,TGCGCCAGCAGCCGAGGTGGACTAGCGGGCTTGTCTGATACGCAGTATTTT
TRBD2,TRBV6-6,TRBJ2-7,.,CASSRLAASSYEQYF,TGTGCCAGCAGCCGACTAGCGGCAAGCTCCTACGAGCAGTACTTC
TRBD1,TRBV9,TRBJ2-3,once,CASSLSGQGFQDTQYF,TGTGCCAGCAGCCTATCGGGACAGGGCTTTCAAGATACGCAGTATTTT
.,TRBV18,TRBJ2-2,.,CASSPPMVPTDNTGELFF,TGTGCCAGCTCACCACCGATGGTACCGACAGACAACACCGGGGAGCTGTTTTTT
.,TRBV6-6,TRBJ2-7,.,CASTYSAGSGSYEQYF,TGTGCCAGCACTTACTCAGCCGGGAGTGGGTCCTACGAGCAGTACTTC
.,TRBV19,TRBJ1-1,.,CATGETEAFF,TGTGCCACCGGGGAGACTGAAGCTTTCTTT
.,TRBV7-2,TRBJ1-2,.,CASSLAQGYNYGYTF,TGTGCCAGCAGCTTAGCGCAGGGTTACAACTATGGCTACACCTTC
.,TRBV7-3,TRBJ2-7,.,CASSLRPDSPYEQYF,TGTGCCAGCAGCTTAAGGCCGGATAGTCCCTACGAGCAGTACTTC
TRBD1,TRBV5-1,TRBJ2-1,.,CASSPGTGWYDEQFF,TGCGCCAGCAGCCCAGGGACAGGGTGGTACGATGAGCAGTTCTTC
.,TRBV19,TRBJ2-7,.,CASSTSAAYEQYF,TGTGCCAGTAGTACCTCCGCGGCCTACGAGCAGTACTTC
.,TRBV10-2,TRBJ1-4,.,CASLDGSGNNEKLFF,TGCGCCAGCTTGGACGGGTCTGGGAATAATGAAAAACTGTTTTTT
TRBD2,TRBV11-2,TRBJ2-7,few,CASSLEVAGGPRVEQYF,TGTGCCAGCAGCTTAGAGGTAGCGGGAGGGCCTCGCGTCGAGCAGTACTTC
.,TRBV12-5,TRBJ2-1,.,CASGLSHRSNEQFF,TGTGCTAGTGGTCTCTCCCATAGATCCAATGAGCAGTTCTTC
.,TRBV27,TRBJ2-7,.,CASSLKGSYEQYF,TGTGCCAGCAGTTTAAAGGGCTCCTACGAGCAGTACTTC
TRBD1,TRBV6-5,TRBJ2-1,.,CASSSPGQSYNEQFF,TGTGCCAGCAGTTCCCCGGGACAGAGCTACAATGAGCAGTTCTTC
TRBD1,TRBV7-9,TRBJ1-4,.,CASSPQGVTNEKLFF,TGTGCCAGCAGCCCCCAGGGGGTAACTAATGAAAAACTGTTTTTT
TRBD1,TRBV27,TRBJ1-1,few,CASSTGQVMNTEAFF,TGTGCCAGCAGTACCGGACAGGTTATGAACACTGAAGCTTTCTTT
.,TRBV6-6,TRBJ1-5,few,CASTEDAYSNQPQHF,TGTGCCAGCACAGAGGACGCATATAGCAATCAGCCCCAGCATTTT
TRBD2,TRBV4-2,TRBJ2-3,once,CASSHTWSSGSSDTQYF,TGTGCCAGCAGCCACACGTGGTCTAGCGGGAGTTCAGATACGCAGTATTTT
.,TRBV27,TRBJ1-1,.,CASRVIGVNTEAFF,TGTGCCAGCAGGGTGATTGGGGTGAACACTGAAGCTTTCTTT
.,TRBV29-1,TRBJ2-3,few,CSVAGQNTDTQYF,TGCAGCGTTGCCGGACAGAACACAGATACGCAGTATTTT
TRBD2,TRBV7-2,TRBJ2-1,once,CASSLEASGRFRNEQFF,TGTGCCAGCAGCTTAGAAGCTAGCGGGAGGTTTAGGAATGAGCAGTTCTTC
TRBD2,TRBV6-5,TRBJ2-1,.,CASSFSGDEQFF,TGTGCCAGCAGTTTTAGCGGGGATGAGCAGTTCTTC
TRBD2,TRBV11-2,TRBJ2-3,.,CASSLGLAADTQYF,TGTGCCAGCAGCTTAGGACTAGCCGCGGATACGCAGTATTTT
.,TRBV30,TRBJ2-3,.,CAWSREYTDTQYF,TGTGCCTGGAGTAGGGAGTACACAGATACGCAGTATTTT
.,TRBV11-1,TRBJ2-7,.,CASSPGPTYEQYF,TGTGCCAGCAGCCCCGGCCCCACCTACGAGCAGTACTTC
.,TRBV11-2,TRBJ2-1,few,CASSWESENEQFF,TGTGCCAGCAGCTGGGAGAGTGAGAATGAGCAGTTCTTC
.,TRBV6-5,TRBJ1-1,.,CASRGNLNTEAFF,TGTGCCAGCAGGGGAAATCTGAACACTGAAGCTTTCTTT
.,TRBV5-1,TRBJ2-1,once,CASSFGRDEQFF,TGCGCCAGCAGTTTTGGGAGAGATGAGCAGTTCTTC
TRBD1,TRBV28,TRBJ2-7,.,CASSYPDRFASSYEQYF,TGTGCCAGCAGTTACCCGGACAGGTTCGCCTCCTCCTACGAGCAGTACTTC
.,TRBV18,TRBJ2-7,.,CASSPDRRDEQYF,TGTGCCAGCTCACCAGACAGGAGGGACGAGCAGTACTTC
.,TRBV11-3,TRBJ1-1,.,CASSSSGGTEAFF,TGTGCCAGCAGCAGTAGCGGAGGCACTGAAGCTTTCTTT
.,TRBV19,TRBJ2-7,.,CASTIGHWSNYEQYF,TGTGCCAGTACAATTGGACATTGGAGCAACTACGAGCAGTACTTC
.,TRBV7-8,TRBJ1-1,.,CASSLTPNTEAFF,TGTGCCAGCAGCCTTACACCGAACACTGAAGCTTTCTTT
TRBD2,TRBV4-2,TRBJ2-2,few,CASSHDSGREFGELFF,TGTGCCAGCAGCCATGATAGCGGGAGAGAGTTCGGGGAGCTGTTTTTT
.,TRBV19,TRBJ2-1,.,CASSIGSLFNEQFF,TGTGCCAGTAGTATAGGATCGCTATTCAATGAGCAGTTCTTC
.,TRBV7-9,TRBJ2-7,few,CASSLDGAVVEQYF,TGTGCCAGCAGCTTAGACGGGGCGGTAGTAGAGCAGTACTTC
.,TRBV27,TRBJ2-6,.,CASSFGSSGANVLTF,TGTGCCAGCAGTTTCGGCAGCTCTGGGGCCAACGTCCTGACTTTC
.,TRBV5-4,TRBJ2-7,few,CASSSSKARISYEQYF,TGTGCCAGCAGCTCGTCCAAGGCTAGAATCTCCTACGAGCAGTACTTC
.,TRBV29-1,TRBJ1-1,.,CSVESMGTVAFF,TGCAGCGTTGAATCAATGGGGACCGTGGCTTTCTTT
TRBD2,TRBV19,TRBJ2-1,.,CASSPWYKVSSGNNEQFF,TGTGCCAGTAGTCCGTGGTACAAGGTGTCTAGCGGAAACAATGAGCAGTTCTTC